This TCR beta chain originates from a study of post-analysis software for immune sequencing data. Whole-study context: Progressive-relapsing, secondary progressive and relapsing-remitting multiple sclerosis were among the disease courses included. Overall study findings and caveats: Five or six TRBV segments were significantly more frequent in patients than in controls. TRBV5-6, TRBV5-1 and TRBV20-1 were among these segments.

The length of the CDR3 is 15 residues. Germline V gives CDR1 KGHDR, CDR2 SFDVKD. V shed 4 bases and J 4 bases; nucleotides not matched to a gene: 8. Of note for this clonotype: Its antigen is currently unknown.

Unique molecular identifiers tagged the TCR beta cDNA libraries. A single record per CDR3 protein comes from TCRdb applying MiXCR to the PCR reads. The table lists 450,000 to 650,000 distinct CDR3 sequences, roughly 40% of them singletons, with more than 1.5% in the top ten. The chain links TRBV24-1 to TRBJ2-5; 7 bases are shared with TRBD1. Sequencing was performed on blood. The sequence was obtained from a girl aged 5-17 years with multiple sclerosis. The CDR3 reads CATSDSLGGAETQYF. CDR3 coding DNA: TGTGCCACCAGTGACTCTTTAGGGGGCGCAGAGACCCAGTACTTC.